This TCR beta chain appears in the sequencing data of a study of T cell clonality in common variable immunodeficiency. Study results and caveats: In common variable immunodeficiency, TCR beta chains reportedly carried fewer deletions and N-nucleotide insertions. Fewer TCRbeta clones were shared among CVID subjects than controls. Compared with healthy controls, CVID subjects showed increased TCRbeta clonality, mostly in about a third. Authors noted CVID clonality's cause needs subpopulation repertoire sequencing.

Blood samples were heparinized, roughly 5 to 9 ml per donor. The CDR3 contains 13 residues. CDR1 is LNHDA and CDR2 is SQIVND in the germline V gene (reference sequence). Trimming took 7 bases from V and 2 from J, leaving 8 bases between them. TCRdb keeps only in-frame clones here, not all; method: immunoSEQ multiplex PCR. The sample has around 16,000 clones, none seen only once; the top ten hold less than 15%. This clone was seen a few times. The antigen is unknown. The read ends 3 residues shy of where the CDR3 ends; the end is completed using the germline J gene. V gene TRBV19 combines with J gene TRBJ2-2, with no clear D. The sample taken for sequencing was peripheral blood mononuclear cells. This sequence originates from a human donor with common variable immunodeficiency. The sequenced part of the CDR3 DNA is TGTGCCAGTAAGGGCAGCAACACCGGGGAG. Protein sequence: CASKGSNTGE. The CDR3, in full, reads CASKGSNTGELFF. Using reference TRBV19 and TRBJ2-2 for the parts outside the CDR3, the full variable domain is DGGITQSPKYLFRKEGQNVTLSCEQNLNHDAMYWYRQDPGQGLRLIYYSQIVNDFQKGDIAEGYSVSREKKESFPLTVTSAQKNPTAFYLCASKGSNTGELFFGEGSRLTVL.